The 14 T cell receptor beta chains reported below all come from one sample, sequenced in a study of human T cells and chemical hapten exposure. Indicated time point: pre-sensitization, week 0. Regarding treatment: therapeutic diphenylcyclopropenone sensitization with weekly scalp DPC. TCRdb re-called the RACE reads with MiXCR, one entry per CDR3 protein. This repertoire shows 300,000 to 450,000 distinct CDR3 sequences, roughly 4.6% found once; its top ten account for 2% to 3%. Sequenced material: whole blood, taken in connection with sensitization to the hapten diphenylcyclopropenone (DPC). Receptor source: a woman aged 50 to 60 with alopecia areata. Some clones in this sample may be carry-over from other donors' samples.

In this sample, this clonotype turned up a few times. The V call is TRBV20-1, the J call TRBJ2-7, with 8 bases fitting TRBD2. The CDR3 sequence is 13 residues long. CDR1 DFQATT and CDR2 SNEGSKA come from the germline V gene (reference sequence). Germline trimming cut 1 base from V and 2 bases from J; bases unmatched to any gene: 1. The CDR3: CSARGGLAYEQYF. The CDR3 DNA reads as TGCAGTGCTAGAGGGGGACTAGCCTACGAGCAGTACTTC.

This clonotype occurred a few times. The V call is TRBV3-1, the J call TRBJ2-3; the D is unclear. The CDR3 has 15 amino acids. Trimming stripped 4 bases from V and 0 bases from J, with 11 bases between. CDR1 is LGHDT and CDR2 is YNNKEL in the germline V gene (reference sequence). CDR3 sequence reads: CASSPTIGSTDTQYF. The CDR3 DNA reads as TGTGCCAGCAGCCCCACCATCGGAAGCACAGATACGCAGTATTTT.

This clonotype was picked up many times. The CDR3 region is CASSATGWLADTQYF. CDR3 bases: TGTGCCAGCAGCGCAACGGGGTGGTTAGCAGATACGCAGTATTTT. The chain carries TRBV7-8 and TRBJ2-3; D perhaps matches TRBD2 (5 bases). Looked up from germline, CDR1 is SGHVS and CDR2 is FQNEAQ. V gave up 5 bases and J gave up 4 bases, with 16 bases separating them. There are 15 residues in the CDR3.

The chain couples TRBV6-2 or TRBV6-3 to TRBJ2-5, with D uncertain. The V gene lost 2 bases and the J gene lost 5 bases, with 9 bases spanning the gap. The CDR3 covers 13 residues. Germline CDR1 and CDR2: MNHEY and SVGEGT. The CDR3 bases are TGTGCCAGCAGTTACGGGCGTTTGGAGACCCAGTACTTC. It codes for CASSYGRLETQYF.

This clonotype has only a few counts. This is likely a read error, given that the CDR3 carries no conserved phenylalanine or tryptophan at its end. The limits of the CDR3 on the DNA are not certain, so only TCRdb's listed CDR3 is given. The gene calls are TRBV28 and TRBJ2-7; the table's D call, TRBD2, has no DNA check behind it. Germline V gives CDR1 MDHEN, CDR2 SYDVKM. 11 amino acids form the CDR3, both terminal residues included. CDR3 protein: CASSLNRDFHL.

The sample holds many counts of this clonotype. The genes are TRBV29-1 and TRBJ2-7; 8 nucleotides line up with TRBD2. CDR1 SQVTM and CDR2 ANQGSEA come from the germline V gene. The CDR3 extends over 13 amino acids. Trimming at V came to 7 bases and at J to 0 bases, leaving 5 bases not matched to a gene. The CDR3 is CSDQRECSYEQYF. The CDR3 coding sequence is TGCAGCGACCAGCGGGAGTGCTCCTACGAGCAGTACTTC.

The chain combines TRBV7-2 with TRBJ2-7, with 9 bases fitting TRBD2. V trimming: 1 base; J trimming: 1 base; junction bases outside the gene matches: 2. Per the germline V gene, CDR1 is SGHTA and CDR2 is FQGNSA. The CDR3 totals 15 residues. CDR3 loop: CASSLVLAGSYEQYF. The CDR3 coding sequence is TGTGCCAGCAGCTTAGTGCTAGCGGGGTCCTACGAGCAGTACTTC.

The CDR3 spells CASSPGLMSSYNSPLHF. DNA of the CDR3: TGTGCCAGCAGCCCGGGACTTATGAGCTCCTATAATTCACCCCTCCACTTT. The chain recombines TRBV5-6 with TRBJ1-6, with a weak D call TRBD1 (5 bases). The V gene lost 4 bases and the J gene lost 0 bases, with 14 bases spanning the gap. CDR1 and CDR2 (germline): SGHDT, YYEEEE. The CDR3 is made up of 17 amino acids. Full variable domain (missing parts from reference TRBV5-6 and TRBJ1-6): DAGVTQSPTHLIKTRGQQVTLRCSPKSGHDTVSWYQQALGQGPQFIFQYYEEEERQRGNFPDRFSGHQFPNYSSELNVNALLLGDSALYLCASSPGLMSSYNSPLHFGNGTRLTVT.

This clonotype was seen only a few times. The chain employs TRBV29-1 and TRBJ2-2, with 7 bases lining up with TRBD1. Looked up from germline, CDR1 is SQVTM and CDR2 is ANQGSEA. CDR3 length: 14 amino acids. Trimming at V came to 4 bases and at J to 1 base, leaving 3 bases not matched to a gene. DNA of the CDR3: TGCAGCGTTGTCGGACAGGTGAACACCGGGGAGCTGTTTTTT. This gives the protein CSVVGQVNTGELFF.

This clonotype has a count of ten or more. The chain has TRBV9 and TRBJ2-2; 9 bases are shared with TRBD2. Germline values: CDR1 SGDLS, CDR2 YYNGEE. This CDR3 contains 16 residues. J gave up 5 bases and V 0 bases, and 5 bases lay outside the gene matches. The CDR3 DNA sequence: TGTGCCAGCAGCGTAGCTGCGGGAGGGAGGACCGGGGAGCTGTTTTTT. Translated, it gives CASSVAAGGRTGELFF.

For this clonotype: With a much larger clone just one base away, this may be a read error. The V call is TRBV2, the J call TRBJ2-1, with D possibly being TRBD1 or TRBD2 (5 bases each). The CDR3 contains 15 residues. Germline V lookup: CDR1 SNHLY, CDR2 FYNNEI. V was shortened by 2 bases and J by 6 bases, with 14 bases between the two germline ends. CDR3 sequence reads: CASSETRVGGNEQFF. CDR3 coding DNA: TGTGCCAGCAGTGAAACGCGTGTTGGGGGCAATGAGCAGTTCTTC.

This clonotype has at least ten counts. The rearrangement joins TRBV6-6 to TRBJ2-3; TRBD1 matches at 9 bases. V lost 11 bases, J lost 0 bases, and 12 bases stayed unmatched. CDR1 is MNHNY, CDR2 SVGAGI, per germline (reference sequence). There are 16 residues in the CDR3. CDR3 sequence (DNA): TGTGCCCTGGGGGAGGGACAGGGACACAGCACAGATACGCAGTATTTT. Translated, it gives CALGEGQGHSTDTQYF.

This clonotype was seen ten or more times. The chain links TRBV5-1 to TRBJ2-1; 7 bases fit TRBD1. The CDR3 length is 15 residues. V lost 0 bases, J lost 5 bases, and 5 bases stayed unmatched. Looked up from germline, CDR1 is SGHRS and CDR2 is YFSETQ. Here the CDR3 reads CASSLGQGTHNEQFF. CDR3 nucleotide sequence: TGCGCCAGCAGCTTGGGACAGGGCACCCACAATGAGCAGTTCTTC. The variable domain in full, with the rest retrieved from reference TRBV5-1 and TRBJ2-1, is KAGVTQTPRYLIKTRGQQVTLSCSPISGHRSVSWYQQTPGQGLQFLFEYFSETQRNKGNFPGRFSGRQFSNSRSEMNVSTLELGDSALYLCASSLGQGTHNEQFFGPGTRLTVL.

Many counts were recorded for this clonotype. The V gene is TRBV5-1, the J gene TRBJ1-6; D ambiguous. Germline V gene lookup returns CDR1 SGHRS and CDR2 YFSETQ. V was pared by 0 bases and J by 9 bases, with 16 bases between. The length of the CDR3 is 16 residues. The CDR3 is CASSLEAGSRGSPLHF. The CDR3 coding sequence is TGCGCCAGCAGCTTGGAAGCGGGGTCTCGGGGTTCACCCCTCCACTTT. Together with reference TRBV5-1 and TRBJ1-6, the CDR3 gives the full variable domain: KAGVTQTPRYLIKTRGQQVTLSCSPISGHRSVSWYQQTPGQGLQFLFEYFSETQRNKGNFPGRFSGRQFSNSRSEMNVSTLELGDSALYLCASSLEAGSRGSPLHFGNGTRLTVT.